This TCR beta chain was identified in a study of T cell responses to AZD1222 COVID-19 vaccine. Points from the study as a whole: Unmutated variant regions reportedly attract nearly half of all spike-specific TCRs.

Germline assignment: CDR1 WSHSY and CDR2 SAAADI. V shed 6 bases, J shed 0 bases, and the junction held 4 bases outside the gene matches. The CDR3 is made up of 14 amino acids. Data came from immunoSEQ multiplex PCR; TCRdb stores just in-frame clones and leaves some out. In the table there are about 160,000 clones, 92% of which are singletons. Details on this clone: The antigen remains unidentified.

Material: peripheral blood, obtained on day 0 of MenACWY control vaccination. This receptor was identified in an adult in good health. This chain connects TRBV10-2 to TRBJ2-7, with 8 nucleotides matching TRBD2. This chain's CDR3 is CASRLAASSYEQYF. The CDR3 DNA reads TGCGCCAGCAGACTAGCGGCCAGCTCCTACGAGCAGTACTTC.